A selection of T cell receptor beta chains follows, all from one sample in a study of T cells expressing NK-cell markers. TCRdb reprocessed the 5' RACE reads and stores each CDR3 protein as one record, lacking DNA. This table lists 140,000 to 150,000 distinct CDR3 sequences. The sequencing input was blood T cells: a sorted CD56 or NKG2C T cell subset, CD4+ or CD8+ T cells, or bulk PBMC T cells (not recorded which). The receptors were gathered from a man younger than 35 in good health. CDR3s include the opening cysteine and the closing phenylalanine or tryptophan.

V	J	CDR3
TRBV19	TRBJ2-1	CASSTGEGAEQFF
TRBV29-1	TRBJ2-7	CSVLFIGTYEQYF
TRBV19	TRBJ1-1	CVVGGATEAFF
TRBV27	TRBJ2-1	CASSVSSGANEQFF
TRBV5-4	TRBJ2-1	CASSLAHNEQFF
TRBV5-1	TRBJ2-3	CASSGRQGRPDTQYF
TRBV5-4	TRBJ2-5	CASSTFYGRETQYF
TRBV27	TRBJ1-2	CASSLSPTPDYGYTF
TRBV4-3	TRBJ2-7	CASSQDMVGLALEQYF
TRBV12-3/TRBV12-4	TRBJ2-3	CASLGLRTDTQYF
TRBV19	TRBJ1-1	CASKALGMNTEAFF
TRBV6-1	TRBJ1-5	CASTLTVGQPQHF
TRBV20-1	TRBJ2-5	CSARGPQETQYF
TRBV20-1	TRBJ2-7	CSALRADGNYEQYF
TRBV28	TRBJ1-2	CASSSAQPYGYTF
TRBV7-9	TRBJ2-7	CASSPRQGNYEQYF
TRBV7-8	TRBJ2-3	CASSLEFGAGGPSSDTQYF
TRBV29-1	TRBJ2-3	CSVQGGLTPDTQYF
TRBV12-3/TRBV12-4	TRBJ1-1	CASTLLVDRSTLNTEAFF
TRBV2	TRBJ2-5	CALWGTEQETQYF
TRBV14	TRBJ1-4	CASGYGAEKLFF
TRBV4-3	TRBJ1-5	CASSQDIRGGQPQHF
TRBV6-1	TRBJ2-7	CASGTSDSPSYEQYF
TRBV7-9	TRBJ2-1	CASSSREPKAYNEQFF
TRBV12-3/TRBV12-4	TRBJ2-3	CASRTAGLSTDTQYF
TRBV27	TRBJ2-1	CASSLTSGRGWHEQFF
TRBV7-8	TRBJ2-1	CASSLVGNEQFF
TRBV12-3/TRBV12-4	TRBJ1-5	CASSFRGRTNQPQHF
TRBV29-1	TRBJ1-2	CSVPKTGEPYGYTF
TRBV12-3/TRBV12-4	TRBJ2-1	CASSPTGGRGNEQFF
TRBV25-1	TRBJ1-1	CASSVGSSAFF
TRBV6-1	TRBJ2-7	CASSPGLFYEQYF
TRBV27	TRBJ2-7	CASSLSGTPSSYEQYF